The rows below give T cell receptor beta chains drawn from one sample of a study of shared clonotypes between healthy human individuals. TCRdb's copy holds only in-frame clones and misses some; the assay was immunoSEQ multiplex PCR. The sample records some 2.1 million clones, about 95% being singletons. The sample consisted of naive CD8+ T cells sorted from blood. Receptors were obtained from a man in his late teens or twenties in good health. Each CDR3 is given without its conserved first and last residue. Fields, in order: V gene, J gene, clone size, CDR3 protein. Size is omitted from some rows. Given values are once, few, many or a class for expanded clones.

v_gene: TRBV12-5
j_gene: TRBJ2-7
abundance: .
CDR3aa: ASVQALSPYEQY

v_gene: TRBV7-9
j_gene: TRBJ1-5
abundance: few
CDR3aa: ATGTGEWGNQPQH

v_gene: TRBV5-4
j_gene: TRBJ1-2
abundance: .
CDR3aa: ASSLLGDYGYT

v_gene: TRBV5-1
j_gene: TRBJ2-7
abundance: .
CDR3aa: ASSIGPDGRYEQY

v_gene: TRBV28
j_gene: TRBJ2-7
abundance: .
CDR3aa: ASWEGPPLSEQY

v_gene: TRBV29-1
j_gene: TRBJ2-7
abundance: .
CDR3aa: SVEDTSYEQY

v_gene: TRBV6-5
j_gene: TRBJ1-2
abundance: .
CDR3aa: ASSYSNSGYGYT

v_gene: TRBV6-5
j_gene: TRBJ2-7
abundance: .
CDR3aa: ASSYSGLADEQY

v_gene: TRBV4-3
j_gene: TRBJ2-2
abundance: .
CDR3aa: ASSQGFPGTGYTGELF

v_gene: TRBV29-1
j_gene: TRBJ1-2
abundance: .
CDR3aa: SVDLDRTGEYGYT

v_gene: TRBV18
j_gene: TRBJ2-1
abundance: .
CDR3aa: ASSPLDTVLSYNEQF

v_gene: TRBV6-5
j_gene: TRBJ2-3
abundance: .
CDR3aa: ASSWTGTDTQY

v_gene: TRBV11-1
j_gene: TRBJ2-3
abundance: .
CDR3aa: ASSRKGSTQY

v_gene: TRBV4-1
j_gene: TRBJ2-2
abundance: once
CDR3aa: ASSQGELSGELF

v_gene: TRBV7-9
j_gene: TRBJ2-1
abundance: .
CDR3aa: ASSHPSSYNEQF

v_gene: TRBV6-6
j_gene: TRBJ2-7
abundance: .
CDR3aa: ASSYTGQGAIEQY

v_gene: TRBV4-1
j_gene: TRBJ2-1
abundance: .
CDR3aa: ASNQAGASSYNEQF

v_gene: TRBV9
j_gene: TRBJ2-5
abundance: .
CDR3aa: ASSELGETQY

v_gene: TRBV18
j_gene: TRBJ2-3
abundance: .
CDR3aa: ASSPRGADTDTQY

v_gene: TRBV19
j_gene: TRBJ2-7
abundance: .
CDR3aa: ASSIDFTGPYEQY

v_gene: TRBV5-1
j_gene: TRBJ2-7
abundance: .
CDR3aa: ASSLGAGNYEQY

v_gene: TRBV9
j_gene: TRBJ2-7
abundance: .
CDR3aa: ASSVGTGEYEQY

v_gene: TRBV5-4
j_gene: TRBJ2-1
abundance: .
CDR3aa: ASSLPSGKLNEQF

v_gene: TRBV4-1
j_gene: TRBJ1-2
abundance: few
CDR3aa: ASSQDWRGSNYGYT

v_gene: TRBV30
j_gene: TRBJ2-5
abundance: .
CDR3aa: AWSVDSRADNQY

v_gene: TRBV7-8
j_gene: TRBJ1-6
abundance: .
CDR3aa: ASSLDLYGLNSPLH

v_gene: TRBV5-6
j_gene: TRBJ2-7
abundance: .
CDR3aa: ASSLSAKFYEQY

v_gene: TRBV7-9
j_gene: TRBJ1-4
abundance: .
CDR3aa: ASSSGMKELF

v_gene: TRBV29-1
j_gene: TRBJ2-2
abundance: .
CDR3aa: SVEAYPLESAGELF

v_gene: TRBV6-5
j_gene: TRBJ2-2
abundance: .
CDR3aa: ASSYSETGELF

v_gene: TRBV18
j_gene: TRBJ1-1
abundance: .
CDR3aa: ASSNPVQGNTEAF

v_gene: TRBV6-5
j_gene: TRBJ1-4
abundance: .
CDR3aa: ASSSTGGEGEKLF

v_gene: TRBV25-1
j_gene: TRBJ2-7
abundance: .
CDR3aa: ASSGRDDPQY

v_gene: TRBV7-9
j_gene: TRBJ2-2
abundance: .
CDR3aa: ASSFSGFANTGELF

v_gene: TRBV28
j_gene: TRBJ2-7
abundance: .
CDR3aa: ASSVAGTSYEQY

v_gene: TRBV5-1
j_gene: TRBJ1-2
abundance: few
CDR3aa: ASSLDGGRDYGYT

v_gene: TRBV10-1
j_gene: TRBJ2-2
abundance: .
CDR3aa: ASSDPGQGTNTGELF

v_gene: TRBV27
j_gene: TRBJ2-3
abundance: .
CDR3aa: ASSHSVSDTQY

v_gene: TRBV27
j_gene: TRBJ2-2
abundance: .
CDR3aa: ASSPTSVWTGELF

v_gene: TRBV5-1
j_gene: TRBJ1-1
abundance: .
CDR3aa: ASSLDRGLNTEAF

v_gene: TRBV6-5
j_gene: TRBJ1-3
abundance: .
CDR3aa: ASSYSGSGNTIY

v_gene: TRBV6-5
j_gene: TRBJ1-2
abundance: .
CDR3aa: ASSYSGHTPNYGYT

v_gene: TRBV6-5
j_gene: TRBJ1-2
abundance: .
CDR3aa: ASSPGQGDGYT

v_gene: TRBV6-5
j_gene: TRBJ2-7
abundance: .
CDR3aa: ASSPGWEQY

v_gene: TRBV30
j_gene: TRBJ1-1
abundance: .
CDR3aa: AWSSQGGITEAF

v_gene: TRBV5-6
j_gene: TRBJ2-7
abundance: .
CDR3aa: ASSYRDSYEQY

v_gene: TRBV29-1
j_gene: TRBJ2-3
abundance: .
CDR3aa: SFPPLSTDTQY